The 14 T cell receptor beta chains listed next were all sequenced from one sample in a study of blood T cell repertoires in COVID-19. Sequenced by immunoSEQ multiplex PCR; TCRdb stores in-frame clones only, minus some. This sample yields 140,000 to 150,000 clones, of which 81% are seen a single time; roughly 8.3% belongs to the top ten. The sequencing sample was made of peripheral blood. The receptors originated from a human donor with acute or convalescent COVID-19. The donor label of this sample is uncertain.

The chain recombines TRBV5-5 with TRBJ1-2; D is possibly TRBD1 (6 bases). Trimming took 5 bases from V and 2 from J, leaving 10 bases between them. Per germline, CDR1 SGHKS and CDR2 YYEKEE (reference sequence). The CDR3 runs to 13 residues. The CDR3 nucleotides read TGTGCCAGCAGGGTCACAGGGAACTATGGCTACACCTTC. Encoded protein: CASRVTGNYGYTF.

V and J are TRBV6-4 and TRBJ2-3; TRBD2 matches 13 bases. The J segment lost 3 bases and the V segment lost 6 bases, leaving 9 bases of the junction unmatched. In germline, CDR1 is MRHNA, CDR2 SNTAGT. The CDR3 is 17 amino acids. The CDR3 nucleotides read TGTGCCAGCAGCCGCACTAGCGGGGGGGCCGTAACAGATACGCAGTATTTT. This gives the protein CASSRTSGGAVTDTQYF.

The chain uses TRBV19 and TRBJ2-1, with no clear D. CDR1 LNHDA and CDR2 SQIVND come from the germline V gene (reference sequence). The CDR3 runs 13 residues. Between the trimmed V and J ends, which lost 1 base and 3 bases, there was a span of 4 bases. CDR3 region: CASSIADYNEQFF. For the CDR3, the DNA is TGTGCCAGTAGTATAGCAGACTACAATGAGCAGTTCTTC.

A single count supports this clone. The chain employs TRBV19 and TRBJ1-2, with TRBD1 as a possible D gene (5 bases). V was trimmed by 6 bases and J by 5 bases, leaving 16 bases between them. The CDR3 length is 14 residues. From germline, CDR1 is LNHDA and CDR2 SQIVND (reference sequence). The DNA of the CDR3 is TGTGCCAGTAGATCTCCCAGGGTGGAGTATGGCTACACCTTC. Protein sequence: CASRSPRVEYGYTF.

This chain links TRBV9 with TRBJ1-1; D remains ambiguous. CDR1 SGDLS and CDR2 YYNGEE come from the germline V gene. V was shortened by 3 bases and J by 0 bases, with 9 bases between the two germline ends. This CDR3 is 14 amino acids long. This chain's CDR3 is CASSEQLMNTEAFF. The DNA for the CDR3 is TGTGCCAGCAGCGAACAGCTCATGAACACTGAAGCTTTCTTT.

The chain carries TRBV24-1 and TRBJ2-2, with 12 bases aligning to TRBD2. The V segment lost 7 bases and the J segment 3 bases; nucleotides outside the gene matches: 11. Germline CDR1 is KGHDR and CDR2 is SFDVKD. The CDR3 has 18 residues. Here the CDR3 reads CATREGLAGGQYTGELFF. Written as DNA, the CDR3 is TGTGCCACCAGGGAAGGTCTAGCGGGGGGGCAGTACACCGGGGAGCTGTTTTTT.

The CDR3: CASSQVQGGMAFF. The CDR3 DNA is TGTGCCAGCAGCCAAGTACAGGGTGGAATGGCTTTCTTT. This chain connects TRBV3-1 (or the pseudogene TRBV3-2) to TRBJ1-1, with a tentative D call TRBD1 (6 bases). This CDR3 has 13 residues. Between the trimmed V and J ends, which lost 1 base and 11 bases, there was a span of 14 bases. Germline assignment: CDR1 LGHDT and CDR2 YNNKEL (reference sequence).

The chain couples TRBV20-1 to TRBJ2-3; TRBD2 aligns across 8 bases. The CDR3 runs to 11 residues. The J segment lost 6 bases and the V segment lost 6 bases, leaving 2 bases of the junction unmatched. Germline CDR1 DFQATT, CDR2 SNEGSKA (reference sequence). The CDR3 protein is CSASGGDTQYF. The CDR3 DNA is TGCAGTGCCTCGGGGGGGGATACGCAGTATTTT.

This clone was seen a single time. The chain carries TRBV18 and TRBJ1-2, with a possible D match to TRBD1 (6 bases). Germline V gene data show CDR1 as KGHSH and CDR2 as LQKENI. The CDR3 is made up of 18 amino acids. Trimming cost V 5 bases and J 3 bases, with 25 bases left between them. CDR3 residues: CASSLTVQGNTPDYGYTF. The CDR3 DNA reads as TGTGCCAGCTCATTAACTGTGCAGGGGAACACCCCTGACTATGGCTACACCTTC.

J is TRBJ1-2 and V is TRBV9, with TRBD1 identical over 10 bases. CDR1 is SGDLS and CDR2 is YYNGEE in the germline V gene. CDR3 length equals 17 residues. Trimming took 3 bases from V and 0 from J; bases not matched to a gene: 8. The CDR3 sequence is CASSDRDRGKSNYGYTF. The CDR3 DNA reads TGTGCCAGCAGCGACCGGGACAGGGGAAAGTCTAACTATGGCTACACCTTC. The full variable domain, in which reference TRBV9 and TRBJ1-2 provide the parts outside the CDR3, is DSGVTQTPKHLITATGQRVTLRCSPRSGDLSVYWYQQSLDQGLQFLIQYYNGEERAKGNILERFSAQQFPDLHSELNLSSLELGDSALYFCASSDRDRGKSNYGYTFGSGTRLTVV.

As DNA, the CDR3 is TGTGCCACCAGTGATCTGGACAGGGGCGCAGATACGCAGTATTTT. It codes for CATSDLDRGADTQYF. The chain joins TRBV24-1 to TRBJ2-3, with 9 bases aligning to TRBD1. The CDR3 covers 15 residues. Looked up from germline, CDR1 is KGHDR and CDR2 is SFDVKD. J lost 4 bases, V lost 3 bases, and 4 bases had no gene match.

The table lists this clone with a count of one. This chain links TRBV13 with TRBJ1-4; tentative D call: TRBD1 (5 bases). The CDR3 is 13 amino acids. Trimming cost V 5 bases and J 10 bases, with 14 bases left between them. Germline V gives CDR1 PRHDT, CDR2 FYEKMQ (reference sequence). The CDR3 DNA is TGTGCCAGCAGCCTTGGGGCAGTGCGAAAACTGTTTTTT. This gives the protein CASSLGAVRKLFF.

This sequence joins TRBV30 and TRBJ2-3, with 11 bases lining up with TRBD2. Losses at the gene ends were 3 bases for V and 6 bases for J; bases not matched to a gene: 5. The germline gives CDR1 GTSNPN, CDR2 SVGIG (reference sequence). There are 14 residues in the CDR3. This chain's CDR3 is CAWRASGGRDTQYF. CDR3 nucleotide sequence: TGTGCCTGGAGAGCTAGCGGGGGGAGGGATACGCAGTATTTT.

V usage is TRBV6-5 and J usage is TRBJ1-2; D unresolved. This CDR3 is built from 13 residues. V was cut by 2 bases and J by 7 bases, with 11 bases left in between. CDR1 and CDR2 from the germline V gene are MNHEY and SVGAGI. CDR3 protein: CASSYAPGSGYTF. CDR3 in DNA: TGTGCCAGCAGTTACGCCCCGGGGAGTGGCTACACCTTC.